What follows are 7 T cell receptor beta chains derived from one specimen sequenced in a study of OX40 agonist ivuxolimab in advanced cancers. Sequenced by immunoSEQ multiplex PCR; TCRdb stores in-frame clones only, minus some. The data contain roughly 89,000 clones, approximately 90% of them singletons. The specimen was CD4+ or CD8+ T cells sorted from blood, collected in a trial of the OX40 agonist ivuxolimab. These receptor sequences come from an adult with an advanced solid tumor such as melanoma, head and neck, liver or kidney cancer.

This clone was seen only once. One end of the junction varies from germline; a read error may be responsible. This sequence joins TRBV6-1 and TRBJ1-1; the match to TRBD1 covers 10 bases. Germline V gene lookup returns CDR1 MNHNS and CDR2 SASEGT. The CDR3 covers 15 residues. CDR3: CASRDRGRENTEAFF. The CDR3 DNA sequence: TGTGCCAGCCGTGACAGGGGGCGCGAGAACACTGAAGCTTTCTTT.

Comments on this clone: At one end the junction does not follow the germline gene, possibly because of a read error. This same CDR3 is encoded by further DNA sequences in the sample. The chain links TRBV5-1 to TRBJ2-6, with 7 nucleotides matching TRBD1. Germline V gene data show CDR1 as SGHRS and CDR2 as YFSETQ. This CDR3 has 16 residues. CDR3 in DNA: TGCGCTAGCAGCTTGGTGACAGGGTCTGGGGCCAACGTCCTGACTTTC. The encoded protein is CASSLVTGSGANVLTF.

The CDR3 is CASSHVIGLADYNEQFF. The CDR3 DNA sequence: TGCGCCAGCAGCCACGTAATTGGACTAGCGGACTACAATGAGCAGTTCTTC. The chain carries TRBV5-1 and TRBJ2-1, with 10 nucleotides matching TRBD2. Germline V CDR1 and CDR2: SGHRS, YFSETQ. The V and J ends lost 4 bases and 3 bases, in that order; junction bases with no gene match: 10. CDR3 length: 17 residues.

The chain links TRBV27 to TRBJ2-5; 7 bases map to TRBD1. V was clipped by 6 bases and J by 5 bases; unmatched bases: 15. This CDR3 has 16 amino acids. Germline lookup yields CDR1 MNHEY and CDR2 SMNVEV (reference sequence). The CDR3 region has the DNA TGTGCCAGCAGCCTTACAGGGGTCCAGGGGTGGGAGACCCAGTACTTC. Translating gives CASSLTGVQGWETQYF.

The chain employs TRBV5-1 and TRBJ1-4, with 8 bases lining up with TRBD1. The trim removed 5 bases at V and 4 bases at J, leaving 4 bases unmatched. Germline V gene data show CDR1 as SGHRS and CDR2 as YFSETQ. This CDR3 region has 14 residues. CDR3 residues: CASRYDRGNEKLFF. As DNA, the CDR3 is TGCGCCAGCAGATACGACAGGGGTAATGAAAAACTGTTTTTT.

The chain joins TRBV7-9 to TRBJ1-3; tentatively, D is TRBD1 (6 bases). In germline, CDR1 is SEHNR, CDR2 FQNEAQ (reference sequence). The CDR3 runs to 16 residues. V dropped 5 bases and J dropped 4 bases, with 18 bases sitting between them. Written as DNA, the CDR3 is TGTGCCAGCAGCGTACTTTTTGGGGGCTACGGAAACACCATATATTTT. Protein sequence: CASSVLFGGYGNTIYF.

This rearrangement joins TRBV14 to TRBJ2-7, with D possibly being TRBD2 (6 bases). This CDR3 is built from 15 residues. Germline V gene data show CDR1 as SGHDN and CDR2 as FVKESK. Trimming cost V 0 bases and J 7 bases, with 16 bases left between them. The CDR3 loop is CASSQDQRRGGEQYF. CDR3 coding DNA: TGTGCCAGCAGCCAAGATCAGCGGCGGGGTGGAGAGCAGTACTTC.